Listed below are T cell receptor beta chains from one sample, sequenced in a study of technical replicates of blood from several donors. Assay: immunoSEQ multiplex PCR; the TCRdb copy retains only in-frame clones and omits some. Of 80,000 to 95,000 clones listed, roughly 94% are singletons. Sequencing input: T cells isolated from PBMCs. The receptors originated from a human donor in good health. CDR3s include the opening cysteine and the closing phenylalanine or tryptophan. The order of the fields is V gene, J gene, clone size, D gene, CDR3 protein, CDR3 DNA. D genes are given only for firm matches. Clone size is shown for a subset of rows, as once, few, many or a class of expanded clone.

TRBV27	TRBJ1-5	-	-	CASSFSLGSLGYSNQPQHF	TGTGCCAGCAGTTTTTCACTGGGGAGTCTCGGGTATAGCAATCAGCCCCAGCATTTT
TRBV2	TRBJ1-5	-	-	CASSTRQGNQPQHF	TGTGCCAGCAGTACGAGACAGGGCAATCAGCCCCAGCATTTT
TRBV11-2	TRBJ1-1	-	-	CASSPRAMNTEAFF	TGTGCCAGCAGCCCGAGGGCTATGAACACTGAAGCTTTCTTT
TRBV6-6	TRBJ2-2	-	TRBD1	CASSYPGTGFLRELFF	TGTGCCAGCAGTTATCCCGGGACAGGTTTCCTCCGGGAGCTGTTTTTT
TRBV7-9	TRBJ2-2	-	-	CASSSFGDTGELFF	TGTGCCAGCAGTTCCTTCGGTGACACCGGGGAGCTGTTTTTT
TRBV10-3	TRBJ2-1	-	TRBD2	CAISTPGTSGGEQFF	TGTGCCATCAGTACGCCCGGGACTAGCGGGGGTGAGCAGTTCTTC
TRBV6-1	TRBJ2-7	-	-	CASKYDSPAYEQYF	TGTGCCAGCAAGTACGACTCCCCGGCCTACGAGCAGTACTTC
TRBV9	TRBJ2-3	-	-	CASSVEPSTDTQYF	TGTGCCAGCAGCGTAGAGCCTAGCACAGATACGCAGTATTTT
TRBV28	TRBJ1-1	-	TRBD1	CASSSAGQALLNTEAFF	TGTGCCAGCAGTTCTGCTGGACAGGCGCTATTGAACACTGAAGCTTTCTTT
TRBV5-1	TRBJ2-1	-	TRBD1	CASSTGPTGYSYNEQFF	TGCGCCAGCAGCACGGGCCCGACAGGGTACTCCTACAATGAGCAGTTCTTC
TRBV7-6	TRBJ1-1	-	-	CASSSAGARHTEAFF	TGTGCCAGCAGCTCAGCGGGGGCAAGGCACACTGAAGCTTTCTTT
TRBV2	TRBJ2-3	-	-	CASSARIATSTDTQYF	TGTGCCAGCAGTGCCCGGATAGCGACTAGCACAGATACGCAGTATTTT
TRBV5-1	TRBJ2-3	-	TRBD2	CASSGTSGPLSTDTQYF	TGCGCCAGCAGCGGGACTAGCGGGCCGCTCAGCACAGATACGCAGTATTTT
TRBV7-3	TRBJ1-1	-	TRBD1	CASSDGQANTEAFF	TGTGCCAGCAGCGACGGACAGGCGAACACTGAAGCTTTCTTT
TRBV6-6	TRBJ1-6	-	-	CASGRGLLNSPLHF	TGTGCCAGCGGACGCGGACTTTTGAATTCACCCCTCCACTTT
TRBV4-1	TRBJ1-2	-	-	CASSQPHLNYGYTF	TGCGCCAGCAGCCAACCACACCTTAACTATGGCTACACCTTC
TRBV7-9	TRBJ1-2	once	-	CASSLANEASGYTF	TGTGCCAGCAGCTTAGCGAACGAGGCGTCGGGCTACACCTTC